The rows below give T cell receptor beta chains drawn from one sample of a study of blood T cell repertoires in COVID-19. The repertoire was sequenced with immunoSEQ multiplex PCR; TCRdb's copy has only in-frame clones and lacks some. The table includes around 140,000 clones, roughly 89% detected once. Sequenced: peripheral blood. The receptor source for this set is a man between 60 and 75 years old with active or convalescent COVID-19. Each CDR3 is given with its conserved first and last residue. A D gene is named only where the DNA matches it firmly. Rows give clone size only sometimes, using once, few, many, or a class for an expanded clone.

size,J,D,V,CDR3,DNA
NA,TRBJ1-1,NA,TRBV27,CASRIRDTNTEAFF,TGTGCCAGCAGGATCCGGGACACGAACACTGAAGCTTTCTTT
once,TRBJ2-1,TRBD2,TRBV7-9,CASSFTSGASNEQFF,TGTGCCAGCAGCTTTACTAGCGGGGCTTCAAATGAGCAGTTCTTC
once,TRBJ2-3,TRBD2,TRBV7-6,CASSPLAGNTQYF,TGTGCCAGCAGCCCACTAGCGGGGAATACGCAGTATTTT
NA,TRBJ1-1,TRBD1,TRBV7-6,CASSRNQAGGADTEAFF,TGTGCCAGCTCCCGGAATCAGGCAGGGGGCGCGGACACTGAAGCTTTCTTT
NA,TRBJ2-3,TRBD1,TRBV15,CATSTTPGQGRDTQYF,TGTGCCACCAGCACTACCCCGGGACAGGGTAGAGATACGCAGTATTTT
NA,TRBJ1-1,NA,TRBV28,CASSLVFRGRGTEAFF,TGTGCCAGCAGTTTGGTCTTCAGGGGCCGAGGCACTGAAGCTTTCTTT
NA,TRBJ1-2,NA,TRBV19,CASSITNYGYTF,TGTGCCAGTAGTATTACTAACTATGGCTACACCTTC
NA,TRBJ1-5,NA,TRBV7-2,CASSLLGVNNQPQHF,TGTGCCAGCAGCTTATTAGGGGTAAACAATCAGCCCCAGCATTTT
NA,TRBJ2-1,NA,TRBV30,CAWSADLAFPSYNEQFF,TGTGCCTGGAGTGCAGACCTAGCTTTCCCATCCTACAATGAGCAGTTCTTC
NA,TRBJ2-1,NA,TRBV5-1,CASSSAGIYNEQFF,TGCGCCAGCAGCTCGGCAGGGATATACAATGAGCAGTTCTTC
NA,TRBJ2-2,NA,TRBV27,CASSLRGFITGELFF,TGTGCCAGCAGTTTAAGGGGGTTTATCACCGGGGAGCTGTTTTTT
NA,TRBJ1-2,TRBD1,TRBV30,CAWSETGTAGYGYTF,TGTGCCTGGAGTGAAACCGGGACAGCCGGATATGGCTACACCTTC
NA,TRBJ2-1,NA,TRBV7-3,CASSGGDGRQQFF,TGTGCCAGCAGCGGAGGGGACGGCCGGCAGCAGTTCTTC
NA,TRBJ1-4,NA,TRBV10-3,CAIGTPEKLFF,TGTGCCATCGGGACACCTGAAAAACTGTTTTTT
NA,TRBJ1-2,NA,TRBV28,CASSPRRDSYGYTF,TGTGCCAGCAGTCCCCGAAGAGACAGCTATGGCTACACCTTC
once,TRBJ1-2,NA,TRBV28,CASSAPRTANYGYTF,TGTGCCAGCAGTGCTCCTCGGACAGCTAACTATGGCTACACCTTC
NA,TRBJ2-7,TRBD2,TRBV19,CASSIRPGGYEQYF,TGTGCCAGTAGTATCCGGCCGGGGGGGTACGAGCAGTACTTC
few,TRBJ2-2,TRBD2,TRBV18,CASSSGLAVNTGELFF,TGTGCCAGCTCATCTGGACTAGCGGTGAACACCGGGGAGCTGTTTTTT
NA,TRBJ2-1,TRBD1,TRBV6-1,CASSATGGASYNEQFF,TGTGCCAGCAGTGCGACAGGGGGAGCCTCCTACAATGAGCAGTTCTTC
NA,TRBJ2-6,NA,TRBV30,CAWRARHNSDNVLTF,TGTGCCTGGAGGGCGAGACACAATTCTGACAACGTCCTGACTTTC
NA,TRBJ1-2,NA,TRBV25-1,CASARGFYGYTF,TGTGCCAGCGCTAGGGGTTTCTATGGCTACACCTTC
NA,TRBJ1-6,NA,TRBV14,CASSQSNIGPLHF,TGTGCCAGCAGCCAATCCAATATCGGGCCCCTCCACTTT
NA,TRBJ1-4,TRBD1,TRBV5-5,CASTLRQGGNEKLFF,TGTGCCAGCACCCTCCGACAGGGAGGTAATGAAAAACTGTTTTTT
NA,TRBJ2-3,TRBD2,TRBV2,CASSPGLSTDTQYF,TGTGCCAGCAGTCCGGGACTAAGCACAGATACGCAGTATTTT
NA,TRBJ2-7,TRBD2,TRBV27,CASSLQRERAYEQYF,TGTGCCAGCAGTTTACAGCGGGAGAGAGCCTACGAGCAGTACTTC
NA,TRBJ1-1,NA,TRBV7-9,CASTRGGLNTEAFF,TGTGCCAGCACGCGGGGGGGCCTGAACACTGAAGCTTTCTTT
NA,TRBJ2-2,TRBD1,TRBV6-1,CASSETGGIGELFF,TGTGCCAGCAGTGAAACAGGGGGCATCGGGGAGCTGTTTTTT
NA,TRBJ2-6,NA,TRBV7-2,CASSPRSGANVLTF,TGTGCCAGCAGCCCGCGCTCTGGGGCCAACGTCCTGACTTTC
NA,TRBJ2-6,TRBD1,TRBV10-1,CASSVTGTAPSGANVLTF,TGCGCCAGCAGTGTAACAGGGACAGCCCCCTCTGGGGCCAACGTCCTGACTTTC
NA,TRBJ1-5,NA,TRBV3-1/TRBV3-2,CASTLTGSNQPQHF,TGTGCCAGCACCTTGACGGGTAGCAATCAGCCCCAGCATTTT
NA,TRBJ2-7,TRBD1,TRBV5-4,CASSTRQGVEHEQYF,TGTGCCAGCAGCACCAGACAGGGGGTAGAGCACGAGCAGTACTTC
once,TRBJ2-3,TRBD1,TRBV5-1,CASSSMPPGQTTDTQYF,TGCGCCAGCAGCTCAATGCCACCGGGACAGACCACAGATACGCAGTATTTT
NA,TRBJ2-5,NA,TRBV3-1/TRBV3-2,CASSQVSAGKYQETQYF,TGTGCCAGCAGCCAAGTTTCGGCAGGGAAGTACCAAGAGACCCAGTACTTC
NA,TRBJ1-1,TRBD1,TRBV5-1,CASSTYRGQNTEAFF,TGCGCCAGCAGTACGTACAGGGGCCAGAACACTGAAGCTTTCTTT
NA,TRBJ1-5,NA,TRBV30,CAWSLQEGNQPQHF,TGTGCCTGGAGTCTCCAGGAGGGCAATCAGCCCCAGCATTTT
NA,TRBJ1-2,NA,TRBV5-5,CASSSNRGINYGYTF,TGTGCCAGCAGCTCTAATCGGGGGATAAACTATGGCTACACCTTC
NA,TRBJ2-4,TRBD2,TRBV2,CASSFGAGGPELKNIQYF,TGTGCCAGCAGTTTTGGAGCGGGAGGGCCCGAGCTCAAAAACATTCAGTACTTC
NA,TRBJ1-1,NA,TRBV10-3,CASTRPGRGTEAFF,TGTGCGTCTACACGCCCAGGGAGGGGCACTGAAGCTTTCTTT
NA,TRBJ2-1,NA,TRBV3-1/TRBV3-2,CASSLGVASSYNEQFF,TGTGCCAGCAGCCTGGGAGTGGCCAGCTCCTACAATGAGCAGTTCTTC
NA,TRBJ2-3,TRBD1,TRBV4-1,CASSQDQDRDAADTQYF,TGCGCCAGCAGCCAAGATCAGGACAGGGATGCCGCAGATACGCAGTATTTT
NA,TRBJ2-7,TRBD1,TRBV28,CASSSGQALLYF,TGTGCCAGCAGTTCGGGACAGGCCCTTCTGTACTTC
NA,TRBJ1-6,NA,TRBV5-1,CASTPDGGRSPLHF,TGCGCCAGCACCCCGGACGGGGGACGGTCACCCCTCCACTTT
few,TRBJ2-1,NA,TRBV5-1,CASSLEGLHRDTQDNEQFF,TGCGCCAGCAGCTTGGAGGGGCTACACCGGGACACACAGGACAATGAGCAGTTCTTC
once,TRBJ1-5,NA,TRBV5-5,CASSFYSNQPQHF,TGTGCCAGCAGCTTCTATAGCAATCAGCCCCAGCATTTT
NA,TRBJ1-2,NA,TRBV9,CASSVDSNYGYTF,TGTGCCAGCAGCGTCGACAGCAACTATGGCTACACCTTC